One sample yielded the 20 T cell receptor beta chains listed below, sequenced in a study of radiotherapy plus CTLA-4 blockade in lung cancer. The repertoire was sequenced with immunoSEQ multiplex PCR; TCRdb's copy has only in-frame clones and lacks some. The data hold approximately 25,000 clones, with around 79% observed a single time. Material: peripheral blood, obtained from a patient treated with radiotherapy plus ipilimumab. Every receptor here comes from a human donor with non-small cell lung cancer that progressed on radiotherapy plus ipilimumab.

Written as DNA, the CDR3 is TGCGCCAGCAGCCAGGACAGGGGCCCCTACGAGCAGTACTTC. This sequence encodes CASSQDRGPYEQYF. The chain joins TRBV4-1 to TRBJ2-7; TRBD1 matches at 9 bases. Unmatched junction bases numbered 2, after V lost 3 bases and J lost 2 bases. Germline CDR1 MGHRA, CDR2 YSYEKL. This CDR3 is 14 amino acids long.

This clone was seen a handful of times. This CDR3 is CASSLSGGLSYNSPLHF. CDR3 nucleotides: TGTGCCAGCAGCTTGTCAGGGGGTCTATCCTATAATTCACCCCTCCACTTT. The chain carries TRBV5-6 and TRBJ1-6; TRBD1 matches 7 bases. Germline V lookup: CDR1 SGHDT, CDR2 YYEEEE. The CDR3 contains 17 residues. Trimming cost V 1 base and J 1 base; bases outside gene matches: 5.

This chain joins TRBV5-1 and TRBJ1-4; a weak D match, TRBD1 (6 bases). Trimming left V 4 bases short and J 3 bases short, with 13 bases between. The CDR3 length is 15 residues. Germline assignment: CDR1 SGHRS and CDR2 YFSETQ. CDR3 loop: CASSPNRAANEKLFF. In DNA form, the CDR3 reads TGCGCCAGCAGCCCCAACAGGGCGGCTAATGAAAAACTGTTTTTT.

The chain carries TRBV27 and TRBJ1-1; D gene unclear. This CDR3 comprises 15 residues. The V gene lost 3 bases and the J gene lost 0 bases, with 11 bases spanning the gap. The germline V gene encodes CDR1 MNHEY and CDR2 SMNVEV (reference sequence). CDR3 residues: CASSLTAFMNTEAFF. DNA of the CDR3: TGTGCCAGCAGTTTGACCGCGTTCATGAACACTGAAGCTTTCTTT.

The gene calls are TRBV6-5 and TRBJ1-1; D gene uncertain. The CDR3 has 15 residues. CDR1 and CDR2 (germline): MNHEY, SVGAGI. Deletions cut 5 bases from V and 0 bases from J, with 13 bases between. The CDR3 bases are TGTGCCAGCAGTCCCCTCATGACGGTGAACACTGAAGCTTTCTTT. It translates to CASSPLMTVNTEAFF.

J is TRBJ2-7 and V is TRBV4-2, with TRBD1 matching 8 bases. The trim removed 6 bases at V and 1 base at J, leaving 5 bases unmatched. CDR3 length: 14 residues. The germline V gene has CDR1 LGHNA and CDR2 YNFKEQ. The CDR3 bases are TGTGCCAGCAGTCCGAACAGGGGGTCCTACGAGCAGTACTTC. This gives the protein CASSPNRGSYEQYF.

The chain uses TRBV15 and TRBJ1-4; TRBD1 might be the D (5 bases). Germline values: CDR1 LNHNV, CDR2 YYDKDF (reference sequence). This CDR3 spans 13 amino acids. Trimming cost V 6 bases and J 8 bases, with 13 bases left between them. The CDR3 loop reads CATSKGPGEKLFF. The CDR3 DNA reads as TGTGCCACCAGTAAGGGACCAGGGGAAAAACTGTTTTTT.

This clone showed up just once. The rearrangement links TRBV6-5 to TRBJ1-4; D gene unclear. The CDR3 covers 16 residues. CDR1 is MNHEY and CDR2 is SVGAGI in the germline V gene. Deletions cut 2 bases from V and 11 bases from J, with 21 bases between. The CDR3 DNA reads as TGTGCCAGCAGTTACCGAGAGCCAGGCAATCCGGATAAACTGTTTTTT. Translation: CASSYREPGNPDKLFF.

This sequence joins TRBV28 and TRBJ2-1, with D unresolved. CDR3 size: 11 residues. Germline lookup yields CDR1 MDHEN and CDR2 SYDVKM. V shed 8 bases and J shed 3 bases, with 5 bases lying between them. The chain's CDR3 is CASVDYNEQFF. CDR3 coding DNA: TGTGCCAGCGTTGACTACAATGAGCAGTTCTTC.

The chain employs TRBV25-1 and TRBJ2-1, with 8 nucleotides matching TRBD2. Germline V gene lookup returns CDR1 MGHDK and CDR2 SYGVNS. The CDR3 extends over 15 amino acids. V trimming: 1 base; J trimming: 4 bases; junction bases outside the gene matches: 3. The DNA of the CDR3 is TGTGCCAGCAGTGAATGGGGACTAGGGTACAATGAGCAGTTCTTC. It yields the protein CASSEWGLGYNEQFF.

The rearrangement uses TRBV9 and TRBJ2-1; 11 bases line up with TRBD2. The V gene end was trimmed by 6 bases and the J gene end by 6 bases; junction bases not matched to a gene: 8. This CDR3 has 15 amino acids. CDR1 is SGDLS and CDR2 is YYNGEE in the germline V gene. CDR3 in DNA: TGTGCCAGCACCGGAACTAGCGGGAGCACCAATGAGCAGTTCTTC. This translates into CASTGTSGSTNEQFF.

The V and J genes are TRBV28 and TRBJ1-6; no firm D call. Trimming removed 7 bases at V and 0 bases at J, with 13 bases between. CDR1 and CDR2 (germline): MDHEN, SYDVKM. CDR3 length: 16 residues. The CDR3 DNA reads TGTGCCAGCACCGCCCCCCGAAGCTCCTATAATTCACCCCTCCACTTT. Protein: CASTAPRSSYNSPLHF.

The V and J genes are TRBV27 and TRBJ1-1; no clear D gene. V lost 2 bases to trimming and J lost 0 bases, with 13 bases between them. The CDR3 covers 16 residues. The germline gives CDR1 MNHEY, CDR2 SMNVEV (reference sequence). CDR3 residues: CASSLEGLAMNTEAFF. The CDR3, as DNA: TGTGCCAGCAGTTTAGAAGGGTTGGCCATGAACACTGAAGCTTTCTTT.

The chain is built from TRBV5-6 and TRBJ1-5, with 7 nucleotides matching TRBD1. From germline, CDR1 is SGHDT and CDR2 YYEEEE. The CDR3 is made up of 15 amino acids. J gave up 7 bases and V 2 bases, and 9 bases lay outside the gene matches. The CDR3 here is CASSLLTGAGQPQHF. The CDR3 DNA is TGTGCCAGCAGCTTACTAACAGGGGCAGGACAGCCCCAGCATTTT.

The chain recombines TRBV2 with TRBJ2-7; D not resolved. This CDR3 is 17 amino acids long. In germline, CDR1 is SNHLY, CDR2 FYNNEI. Trimming removed 5 bases from V and 0 bases from J, with 20 bases in between. CDR3 loop: CASSRTVVDKRSYEQYF. The CDR3 nucleotides are TGTGCCAGCAGTCGGACGGTGGTGGATAAGCGCTCCTACGAGCAGTACTTC. Full variable domain (outside the CDR3, taken from reference TRBV2 and TRBJ2-7): EPEVTQTPSHQVTQMGQEVILRCVPISNHLYFYWYRQILGQKVEFLVSFYNNEISEKSEIFDDQFSVERPDGSNFTLKIRSTKLEDSAMYFCASSRTVVDKRSYEQYFGPGTRLTVT.

This chain links TRBV5-4 with TRBJ1-2; 7 bases agree with TRBD1. This CDR3 spans 15 amino acids. The germline V gene encodes CDR1 SGHNT and CDR2 YYREEE (reference sequence). With V trimmed by 3 bases and J by 5 bases, 10 bases remained unmatched. For the CDR3, the DNA is TGTGCCAGCAGCTCGCAGGCAGGGGGGAATTATGGCTACACCTTC. The encoded protein is CASSSQAGGNYGYTF.

This clone was recorded only once. The V gene is TRBV4-1, the J gene TRBJ2-7; TRBD2 might be the D (7 bases). Looked up from germline, CDR1 is MGHRA and CDR2 is YSYEKL. The CDR3 length is 14 residues. The ends were cut back, 2 bases at V and 5 bases at J, with 13 bases in the middle. CDR3 coding DNA: TGCGCCAGCAGCCAAATCGGGGGGCGCGACGAGCAGTACTTC. Translating it yields CASSQIGGRDEQYF.

The table lists this clone with a few counts. This chain connects TRBV4-3 to TRBJ1-2; no clear D gene. Germline assignment: CDR1 LGHNA and CDR2 YSLEER. There are 16 residues in the CDR3. Between the trimmed V and J ends, which lost 0 bases and 4 bases, there was a span of 15 bases. Written as DNA, the CDR3 is TGCGCCAGCAGCCAAGACCATTCGGGTTCAGCCTATGGCTACACCTTC. Translation: CASSQDHSGSAYGYTF.

The rearrangement uses TRBV6-5 and TRBJ2-2; D may be TRBD1 or TRBD2 (6 bases each). Per the germline V gene, CDR1 is MNHEY and CDR2 is SVGAGI. V was clipped by 6 bases and J by 3 bases, with 11 bases between them. The CDR3 length is 14 residues. This CDR3 reads CASRPRGDTGELFF. The CDR3 DNA sequence: TGTGCCAGCAGGCCGAGGGGGGACACCGGGGAGCTGTTTTTT.

The table lists this clone with a few counts. CDR3 sequence (DNA): TGTGCCAGCAGCTTGCGGACTAGCGGGGGGGCCCACGAGCAGTACTTC. Its protein is CASSLRTSGGAHEQYF. The rearrangement links TRBV7-2 to TRBJ2-7; 15 bases fit TRBD2. V trimming: 3 bases; J trimming: 5 bases; junction bases outside the gene matches: 5. CDR1 is SGHTA, CDR2 FQGNSA, per germline. This CDR3 region has 16 residues.